The 17 T cell receptor delta chains below come from one sample, sequenced in a study of gamma delta lymphoproliferative disorders and STAT genes. TCRdb redid the clone calls on the multiplex PCR reads with CATT. Of about 440 delta-chain clones listed, about 4.3% were seen once; the top ten hold 96%. Genomic DNA from isolated PBMCs served as the sequencing template. Source material: blood. The receptors come from a human donor with gamma-delta T-cell large granular lymphocyte leukemia.

This clone was counted between two and nine times. TCRdb lists the protein of a much larger clone for this DNA, which differs at residue 4, so this is likely a read error; the protein given here is translated from the DNA itself. V and J are TRDV2 and TRDJ1; the D gene is possibly TRDD2 (5 bases). The CDR3 spans 14 residues. Looked up from germline, CDR1 is GEAIGNYY and CDR2 is EKD. Trimming pared 6 bases from V and 3 bases from J, leaving 16 bases between. The CDR3 loop reads CACNALLSSDKLIF. The CDR3 region has the DNA TGTGCCTGTAACGCCTTACTTTCCTCCGATAAACTCATCTTT.

In its sample, this clone ranks as medium-sized. A far larger clone is one base from this, pointing to a likely read error. Other DNA variants within this sample encode the same CDR3. The V gene is TRDV2, the J gene TRDJ1; 12 nucleotides match TRDD3. The CDR3 spans 19 residues. V lost 0 bases to trimming and J lost 2 bases; unmatched junction nucleotides: 12. The V gene's germline CDR1 is GEAIGNYY and CDR2 EKD. CDR3 in DNA: TGTGCCTGTGACACCGTCGGTCTGGGGGATACGCCATCAACCGATAAACTCATCTTT. As protein: CACDTVGLGDTPSTDKLIF.

This clone turned up a few times. This likely stems from a read error, as it lies one base from a far larger clone. The sample carries other DNA sequences with the same CDR3. The chain carries TRDV2 and TRDJ1; D is undetermined. V gave up 4 bases and J gave up 1 base, with 15 bases separating them. This CDR3 is 15 amino acids long. Germline V gives CDR1 GEAIGNYY, CDR2 EKD. The DNA for the CDR3 is TGTGCCTGTGATTCCGTCCTTACGCCCACCGATAAACTCATCTTT. Protein: CACDSVLTPTDKLIF.

V is TRDV2 and J is TRDJ1; 11 bases line up with TRDD3. TCRdb leaves out the J gene; it was filled in here by matching the DNA to germline. Germline V CDR1 and CDR2: GEAIGNYY, EKD. This CDR3 region has 16 residues. V shed 1 base and J 0 bases; nucleotides not matched to a gene: 3. Written as DNA, the CDR3 is TGTGCCTGTGACACATTGGGGGATACGTACACCGATAAACTCATCTTT. It yields the protein CACDTLGDTYTDKLIF.

The sample holds a few counts of this clone. The TCRdb record carries a much larger clone's protein, which differs from this DNA's translation at residue 5; a read error is the likely cause, and the protein listed here is the DNA translation. The CDR3 loop reads CACEAVGYGTTVTDKLIF. CDR3 in DNA: TGTGCCTGTGAGGCGGTGGGATACGGGACGACCGTAACCGATAAACTCATCTTT. This chain links TRDV2 with TRDJ1; 8 nucleotides align to TRDD3. V was clipped by 4 bases and J by 2 bases; unmatched bases: 17. CDR1 is GEAIGNYY and CDR2 is EKD in the germline V gene. The CDR3 consists of 18 residues.

This clone is termed medium-sized. This likely reflects a read error, since a far larger clone is one base away. The identical CDR3 is also encoded by other nucleotide sequences in the sample. The chain uses TRDV2 and TRDJ1, with 12 bases lining up with TRDD3. The J segment lost 2 bases and the V segment lost 0 bases, leaving 12 bases of the junction unmatched. The CDR3 is made up of 19 amino acids. Germline V gives CDR1 GEAIGNYY, CDR2 EKD. CDR3 in DNA: TGTGCCTGTGACACCGTCGGTCTGGGGGATACGCCGTCGACCGATAAACTCATCTTT. It encodes CACDTVGLGDTPSTDKLIF.

Concerning this clone: This is likely an artifact of a read error, given a far larger clone one base away. The sample holds other DNA sequences that translate to the same CDR3. The gene calls are TRDV2 and TRDJ1; 12 positions agree with TRDD3. V shed 0 bases, J shed 1 base, and the junction held 11 bases outside the gene matches. Germline V gene data show CDR1 as GEAIGNYY and CDR2 as EKD. The CDR3 is made up of 19 amino acids. Written as DNA, the CDR3 is TGTGCCTGTGACACCGTGAGACCCCTGGGGGATACGGGCACCGATAAACTCATCTTT. Translating gives CACDTVRPLGDTGTDKLIF.

This clone has a count of ten or more. Other nucleotide sequences from this sample produce the same CDR3. This chain links TRDV2 with TRDJ1; 8 bases match TRDD3. The V segment lost 8 bases and the J segment 2 bases; nucleotides outside the gene matches: 18. Per the germline V gene, CDR1 is GEAIGNYY and CDR2 is EKD. The CDR3 covers 17 residues. The CDR3 DNA reads as TGTGCCTCTGATAGATTGGGGGATCCCGCTAATACCGATAAACTCATCTTT. Amino acids: CASDRLGDPANTDKLIF.

This clone is termed medium-sized (0.01 to 0.1%). It differs at one base from a far larger clone, so likely a read error. The genes are TRDV2 and TRDJ1; 10 bases fit TRDD3. CDR1 and CDR2 (germline): GEAIGNYY, EKD. The CDR3 runs to 19 residues. Unmatched junction bases numbered 14, after V lost 0 bases and J lost 2 bases. The CDR3 nucleotides are TGTGCCTGTGACACCGTCGGTCCGGGGGATACGCCGTCAACCGATAAACTCATCTTT. Translated: CACDTVGPGDTPSTDKLIF.

This clone was seen a few times. The rearrangement joins TRDV2 to TRDJ1; 12 bases are a match to TRDD3. The V and J ends lost 8 bases and 3 bases, in that order; junction bases with no gene match: 12. The CDR3 covers 16 residues. CDR1 and CDR2 from the germline V gene are GEAIGNYY and EKD. The CDR3 sequence is CAFRWGIRWAPDKLIF. The CDR3 region has the DNA TGTGCCTTCCGCTGGGGGATACGATGGGCCCCCGATAAACTCATCTTT.

Worth noting for this clone: The likely explanation is a read error, given a far larger clone one base away. The chain employs TRDV2 and TRDJ1, with TRDD3 matching 13 bases. The J gene, missing from TCRdb, was assigned here through DNA to germline matching. The CDR3 contains 17 residues. Per germline, CDR1 GEAIGNYY and CDR2 EKD. V was clipped by 5 bases and J by 2 bases; unmatched bases: 10. The CDR3 nucleotides read TGTGCCTGTGGACCACTGGGGGATACGCCGTCAACCGATAAACTCATCTTT. This translates into CACGPLGDTPSTDKLIF.

This clone was counted between two and nine times. The protein given by TCRdb reflects a much larger clone and differs at residue 10 from this DNA's translation, likely from a read error; the protein shown is the DNA's translation. The chain carries TRDV2 and TRDJ1, with D perhaps TRDD3 (6 bases). Trimming took off 0 bases at V and 0 bases at J, with 22 bases between the two ends. The germline gives CDR1 GEAIGNYY, CDR2 EKD. The CDR3 has 19 amino acids. CDR3 sequence: CACDTVYTGRRQYTDKLIF. CDR3 coding DNA: TGTGCCTGTGACACCGTCTATACTGGGAGACGACAGTACACCGATAAACTCATCTTT.

This clone was seen more than once but under ten times. It differs at one base from a far larger clone, so likely a read error. Other DNA sequences in the sample encode the same CDR3. This chain links TRDV2 with TRDJ1, with 13 nucleotides matching TRDD3. Per germline, CDR1 GEAIGNYY and CDR2 EKD. The CDR3 length is 15 residues. As DNA, the CDR3 is TGTGCCTGTGACGTACTGGGGGATACGACCGACAAACTCATCTTT. The encoded protein is CACDVLGDTTDKLIF.

This clone is categorized as hyperexpanded. Other DNA variants within this sample encode the same CDR3. CDR3 sequence: CACEPLGDTGSNDTDKLIF. The DNA of the CDR3 is TGTGCCTGTGAACCACTGGGGGATACGGGATCAAACGACACCGATAAACTCATCTTT. This chain connects TRDV2 to TRDJ1; 13 nucleotides agree with TRDD3. Germline trimming cut 4 bases from V and 0 bases from J; bases unmatched to any gene: 13. Per the germline V gene, CDR1 is GEAIGNYY and CDR2 is EKD. CDR3 length: 19 residues.

Concerning this clone itself: A far larger clone is one nucleotide away, so this likely arose from a read error. Other DNA sequences from this sample encode an identical CDR3 as well. The V call is TRDV2, the J call TRDJ1; D gene unclear. Germline CDR1 GEAIGNYY, CDR2 EKD. CDR3 length: 18 amino acids. V lost 1 base and J 0 bases, leaving 20 bases between the germline ends. The CDR3 DNA follows: TGTGCCTGTGACACTGTGGAGACCGGGTCTGAGTACACCGATAAACTCATCTTT. Amino acid sequence: CACDTVETGSEYTDKLIF.

Note on this clone: Translating this DNA gives a protein that differs at residue 4 from the TCRdb one, which belongs to a much larger clone; a read error is likely, and the protein shown is this translation. V and J are TRDV2 and TRDJ1, with TRDD3 identical over 12 bases. Germline V gene data show CDR1 as GEAIGNYY and CDR2 as EKD. The CDR3 spans 19 residues. CDR3 DNA: TGTGCCTGTGGCACCGTGAGGCCCCTGGGGGATACGGGCACCGATAAACTCATCTTT. As protein: CACGTVRPLGDTGTDKLIF.

This clone was recorded a few times. The translation of this DNA and the TCRdb protein of a much larger clone differ at residue 9, probably owing to a read error; the protein shown here is translated from the DNA. The V call is TRDV2, the J call TRDJ1; 10 positions match TRDD3. J gave up 1 base and V 0 bases, and 13 bases lay outside the gene matches. This CDR3 is 19 amino acids long. Germline CDR1 reads GEAIGNYY; CDR2 reads EKD. CDR3 nucleotide sequence: TGTGCCTGTGACACCGTGAGGCCCCCGGGGGATACGGGCACCGATAAACTCATCTTT. This sequence encodes CACDTVRPPGDTGTDKLIF.